Each of the 19 T cell receptor beta chains below was sequenced from the same sample in a study of blood T cell repertoires in COVID-19. Profiled with immunoSEQ multiplex PCR; TCRdb holds only in-frame clones, not every one. The data show about 70,000 clones, just under 80% seen once. Sequencing was carried out using peripheral blood. All receptors derive from a woman in her sixties with acute or convalescent COVID-19.

This clone was recorded a few times. V and J are TRBV2 and TRBJ2-7, with TRBD1 matching over 10 bases. CDR1 is SNHLY and CDR2 is FYNNEI in the germline V gene. The CDR3 is made up of 13 amino acids. The trim removed 8 bases at V and 7 bases at J, leaving 8 bases unmatched. CDR3 protein: CASRPGQGREQYF. In DNA, the CDR3 is TGTGCCAGCCGTCCGGGACAGGGGAGGGAGCAGTACTTC.

V is TRBV5-4 and J is TRBJ2-4; weak D call: TRBD2 (6 bases). This CDR3 has 15 amino acids. V lost 0 bases, J lost 1 base, and 8 bases lay in between. Germline lookup yields CDR1 SGHNT and CDR2 YYREEE (reference sequence). The CDR3 reads CASSLAGGAKNIQYF. The CDR3, as DNA: TGTGCCAGCAGCTTGGCCGGAGGGGCCAAAAACATTCAGTACTTC.

The CDR3 is CASSLHREGEKLFF. The CDR3 DNA sequence: TGCGCCAGCAGCTTGCACAGGGAAGGTGAAAAACTGTTTTTT. This chain uses TRBV5-1 with TRBJ1-4; TRBD1 might be the D (6 bases). The V end lost 1 base, the J end lost 7 bases, and 11 bases lay between the germline ends. This CDR3 has 14 residues. CDR1 is SGHRS, CDR2 YFSETQ, per germline.

The rearrangement links TRBV27 to TRBJ2-2, with a tentative D call TRBD2 (6 bases). The V and J ends lost 3 bases and 7 bases respectively, with 9 bases between them. Germline V gene lookup returns CDR1 MNHEY and CDR2 SMNVEV (reference sequence). The CDR3 is 13 residues long. CDR3 region: CASSLWRGGELFF. CDR3 sequence (DNA): TGTGCCAGCAGTTTGTGGAGGGGCGGGGAGCTGTTTTTT.

The CDR3 DNA is TGTGCCAGCAGCGTAGTCGGGGATCGCACAGATACGCAGTATTTT. As protein: CASSVVGDRTDTQYF. V usage is TRBV9 and J usage is TRBJ2-3, with D tentatively TRBD2 (5 bases). Germline CDR1 and CDR2: SGDLS and YYNGEE. Deletions cut 0 bases from V and 1 base from J, with 9 bases between. The CDR3 runs 15 residues.

The chain recombines TRBV14 with TRBJ1-4; no clear D. Germline V gene sequence: CDR1 SGHDN, CDR2 FVKESK. The CDR3 has 15 amino acids. V lost 0 bases and J 8 bases, leaving 13 bases between the germline ends. CDR3 in DNA: TGTGCCAGCAGCCAAGATGTCCGGGGAGGGGAAAAACTGTTTTTT. This gives the protein CASSQDVRGGEKLFF.

V is TRBV6-2 or TRBV6-3 and J is TRBJ2-4, with 10 bases matching TRBD2. The CDR3 totals 19 residues. V shed 2 bases and J 0 bases; nucleotides not matched to a gene: 10. Germline lookup yields CDR1 MNHEY and CDR2 SVGEGT. The CDR3 DNA reads as TGTGCCAGCAGTTACCGGCCTAGCGGGGGCCACTCAGCCAAAAACATTCAGTACTTC. Translation: CASSYRPSGGHSAKNIQYF.

V gene TRBV9 combines with J gene TRBJ1-3; D unresolved. V lost 4 bases and J lost 0, with 14 bases in between. This CDR3 contains 16 residues. Germline assignment: CDR1 SGDLS and CDR2 YYNGEE. As DNA, the CDR3 is TGTGCCAGCAGCACCGGGAACTTCCTCTCTGGAAACACCATATATTTT. Translation: CASSTGNFLSGNTIYF.

J is TRBJ2-6 and V is TRBV5-5; 7 bases line up with TRBD1. The germline V gene encodes CDR1 SGHKS and CDR2 YYEKEE (reference sequence). This CDR3 spans 16 amino acids. J was trimmed by 0 bases and V by 2 bases; bases with no gene match: 2. The chain's CDR3 is CASSLWTGSGANVLTF. The CDR3 bases are TGTGCCAGCAGCTTATGGACAGGCTCTGGGGCCAACGTCCTGACTTTC.

V usage is TRBV4-2 and J usage is TRBJ2-7; D not certain. V shed 1 base and J shed 2 bases, with 9 bases lying between them. The CDR3 length is 14 residues. In germline, CDR1 is LGHNA, CDR2 YNFKEQ. The CDR3: CASSQGTAAYEQYF. The CDR3 DNA reads TGTGCCAGCAGCCAAGGTACAGCCGCCTACGAGCAGTACTTC.

The J gene is TRBJ2-1, the V gene TRBV7-9; TRBD2 matches 8 bases. The germline V gene encodes CDR1 SEHNR and CDR2 FQNEAQ (reference sequence). There are 13 residues in the CDR3. V gave up 10 bases and J gave up 0 bases; unmatched junction bases: 2. CDR3 loop: CAILADSYNEQFF. Here the CDR3 DNA reads TGTGCCATACTAGCGGACTCCTACAATGAGCAGTTCTTC.

The V call is TRBV2, the J call TRBJ2-2; 7 bases are a match to TRBD2. This CDR3 contains 12 residues. The junction had 1 base not matched to a gene; V was cut back by 11 bases and J by 1 base. Germline V gene sequence: CDR1 SNHLY, CDR2 FYNNEI. The CDR3 here is CAGGGNTGELFF. The CDR3 DNA follows: TGTGCCGGCGGGGGGAACACCGGGGAGCTGTTTTTT.

The chain carries TRBV29-1 and TRBJ2-3; weak D call: TRBD2 (5 bases). The CDR3 consists of 12 residues. Trimming shortened V by 7 bases and J by 5 bases, and 13 bases separated the two germline ends. CDR1 is SQVTM, CDR2 ANQGSEA, per germline. CDR3 in DNA: TGCAGCGGGACCGTCGGGATAGATACGCAGTATTTT. This sequence encodes CSGTVGIDTQYF.

This rearrangement joins TRBV11-2 to TRBJ1-1, with a possible D match to TRBD1 (6 bases). The CDR3 sequence is 18 residues long. Germline assignment: CDR1 SGHAT and CDR2 FQNNGV. Trimming stripped 0 bases from V and 0 bases from J, with 17 bases between. CDR3 coding DNA: TGTGCCAGCAGCTTAGATTTCCCAGGGGTTGGGATGAACACTGAAGCTTTCTTT. It is translated as CASSLDFPGVGMNTEAFF.

This clone was counted only a few times. The chain uses TRBV6-2 or TRBV6-3 and TRBJ2-7; 10 bases are shared with TRBD1. V was clipped by 6 bases and J by 3 bases; unmatched bases: 5. The CDR3 runs 14 residues. CDR1 is MNHEY and CDR2 is SVGEGT in the germline V gene. DNA of the CDR3: TGTGCCAGCAGCTGGACAGGGGGAGGCTACGAGCAGTACTTC. Translation: CASSWTGGGYEQYF.

The chain employs TRBV21-1 and TRBJ2-7; the table's D call, TRBD1, was not checked against the DNA. TRBV21-1 is labeled a pseudogene. CDR3 length: 16 amino acids. This CDR3 is CASSKQRDRGAYEQYF. CDR3 bases: TGTGCCAGCAGCAAACAAAGGGACAGGGGGGCCTACGAGCAGTACTTC.

The chain uses TRBV6-5 and TRBJ1-5; possible D gene TRBD1, 6 bases. Germline V gene data show CDR1 as MNHEY and CDR2 as SVGAGI. CDR3 size: 15 residues. V lost 4 bases, J lost 1 base, and 11 bases lay in between. The CDR3 DNA follows: TGTGCCAGCAGTTTGGGGGGGCTGAGCAATCAGCCCCAGCATTTT. Amino acid sequence: CASSLGGLSNQPQHF.

The gene calls are TRBV28 and TRBJ2-3; 10 nucleotides match TRBD1. The germline gives CDR1 MDHEN, CDR2 SYDVKM. The CDR3 contains 16 residues. Trimming took 3 bases from V and 4 from J; bases not matched to a gene: 7. CDR3 in amino acids: CASSFQGQGIADTQYF. The CDR3 DNA follows: TGTGCCAGCAGTTTCCAGGGACAGGGGATAGCAGATACGCAGTATTTT.

This chain links TRBV6-1 with TRBJ2-7; 8 positions agree with TRBD1. V was clipped by 6 bases and J by 2 bases; unmatched bases: 9. The CDR3 has 15 residues. Looked up from germline, CDR1 is MNHNS and CDR2 is SASEGT. The CDR3 nucleotides are TGTGCCAGCAGCCTGGCTTCAGGGGGCCCCTACGAGCAGTACTTC. It yields the protein CASSLASGGPYEQYF.